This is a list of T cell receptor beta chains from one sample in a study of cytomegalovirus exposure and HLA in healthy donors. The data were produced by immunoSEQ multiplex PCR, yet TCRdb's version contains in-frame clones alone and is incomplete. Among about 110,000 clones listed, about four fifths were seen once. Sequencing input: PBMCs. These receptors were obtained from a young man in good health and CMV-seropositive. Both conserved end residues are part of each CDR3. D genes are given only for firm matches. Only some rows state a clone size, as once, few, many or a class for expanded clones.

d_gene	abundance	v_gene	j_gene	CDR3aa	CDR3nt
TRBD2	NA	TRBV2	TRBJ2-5	CASSRRTSGEETQYF	TGTGCCAGCAGCCGACGGACTAGCGGGGAAGAGACCCAGTACTTC
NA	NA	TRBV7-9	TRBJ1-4	CASSFEYESEKLFF	TGTGCCAGCAGCTTCGAATATGAAAGCGAAAAACTGTTTTTT
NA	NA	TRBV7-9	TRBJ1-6	CSSSSQGQGSPLHF	TGTTCCAGCAGCTCTCAGGGGCAAGGATCACCCCTCCACTTT
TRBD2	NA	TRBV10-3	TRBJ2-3	CAISEAGGGADTQYF	TGTGCCATCAGTGAGGCGGGGGGTGGGGCAGATACGCAGTATTTT
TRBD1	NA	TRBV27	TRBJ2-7	CASSLTTLPGTGSREQYF	TGTGCCAGCAGTTTAACTACCCTGCCCGGGACAGGGTCCCGCGAGCAGTACTTC
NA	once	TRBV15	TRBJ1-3	CATSRDWGGHIPGNTIYF	TGTGCCACCAGCAGAGATTGGGGGGGACATATACCTGGAAACACCATATATTTT
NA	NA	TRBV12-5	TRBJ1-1	CASGTRSVGLAEAFF	TGTGCTAGTGGCACACGTTCCGTAGGACTTGCTGAAGCTTTCTTT
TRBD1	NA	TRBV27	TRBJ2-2	CASSPTGAWTGELFF	TGTGCCAGCAGTCCCACAGGGGCATGGACCGGGGAGCTGTTTTTT
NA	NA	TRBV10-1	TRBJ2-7	CASSRGYEQYF	TGCGCCAGCAGCAGGGGCTACGAGCAGTACTTC
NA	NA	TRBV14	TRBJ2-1	CASSQAPELRYEQFF	TGTGCCAGCAGCCAAGCACCCGAACTCCGATATGAGCAGTTCTTC
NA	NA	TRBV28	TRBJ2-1	CASSLPPMEQFF	TGTGCCAGCAGTTTACCACCTATGGAGCAGTTCTTC
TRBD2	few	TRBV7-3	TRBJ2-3	CASSFGLAGGFTDTQYF	TGTGCCAGCAGCTTCGGACTAGCGGGGGGCTTCACAGATACGCAGTATTTT
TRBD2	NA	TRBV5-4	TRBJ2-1	CASSLMASGSYNEQFF	TGTGCCAGCAGCTTAATGGCTAGCGGGAGCTACAATGAGCAGTTCTTC
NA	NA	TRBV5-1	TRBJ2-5	CASSLGLLQRTQYF	TGCGCCAGCAGCTTAGGACTTCTTCAGAGGACCCAGTACTTC
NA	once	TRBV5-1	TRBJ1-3	CASSLAPGPSGNTIYF	TGCGCCAGCAGCTTGGCTCCAGGGCCCTCTGGAAACACCATATATTTT
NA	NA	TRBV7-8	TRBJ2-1	CASSFPRGPRNEQFF	TGTGCCAGCAGCTTTCCCCGGGGTCCCAGGAATGAGCAGTTCTTC
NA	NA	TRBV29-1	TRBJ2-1	CSVVSGYNEQFF	TGCAGCGTTGTTTCGGGGTACAATGAGCAGTTCTTC
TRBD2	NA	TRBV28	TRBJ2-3	CASRGVGAGGTTDTQYF	TGTGCCAGCAGGGGGGTCGGAGCGGGGGGCACCACAGATACGCAGTATTTT
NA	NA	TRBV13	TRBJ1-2	CASSLAAGRGYTF	TGTGCCAGCAGCTTAGCGGCAGGTCGTGGCTACACCTTC
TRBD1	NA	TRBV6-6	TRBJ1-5	CASSYLGQGNQPQHF	TGTGCCAGCAGTTACCTAGGACAGGGGAATCAGCCCCAGCATTTT
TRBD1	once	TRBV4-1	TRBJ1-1	CASSQVQGGTEAFF	TGCGCCAGCAGCCAAGTCCAGGGGGGCACTGAAGCTTTCTTT